Presented here are 31 T cell receptor beta chains from one specimen sequenced in a study of shared clonotypes between healthy human individuals. Some clones are missing from TCRdb's copy, which holds only in-frame ones; the method was immunoSEQ multiplex PCR. The sample carries approximately 2.5 million clones, around nine tenths recorded once. The sample was naive CD4+ T cells sorted from blood. Subset noted: CD45RA+ positively selected. The receptor source for this set is a young man in good health.

This rearrangement joins TRBV19 to TRBJ2-7; D is undetermined. CDR3 length: 15 amino acids. V lost 3 bases to trimming and J lost 0 bases, with 12 bases between them. The germline V gene has CDR1 LNHDA and CDR2 SQIVND (reference sequence). Here the CDR3 DNA reads TGTGCCAGTAGTATGGCCGTGGGATTCTCCTACGAGCAGTACTTC. Protein sequence: CASSMAVGFSYEQYF.

The J gene is TRBJ2-2, the V gene TRBV18; D not certain. The germline V gene encodes CDR1 KGHSH and CDR2 LQKENI. This CDR3 spans 15 amino acids. Trimming cost V 3 bases and J 3 bases, with 11 bases left between them. CDR3 protein: CASSPGLGDTGELFF. DNA of the CDR3: TGTGCCAGCTCACCGGGGTTAGGCGACACCGGGGAGCTGTTTTTT.

The chain carries TRBV12-5 and TRBJ2-5; D possibly corresponds to TRBD1 (6 bases). From germline, CDR1 is LGHNT and CDR2 FRNRAP. Trimming took 8 bases from V and 5 from J, leaving 18 bases between them. The CDR3 totals 14 residues. The CDR3 nucleotides are TGTGCTAGTACTGGACAGACTGGACAGGAGACCCAGTACTTC. It translates to CASTGQTGQETQYF.

This clone was counted between two and nine times. The chain recombines TRBV30 with TRBJ1-1; 10 bases agree with TRBD1. The germline V gene encodes CDR1 GTSNPN and CDR2 SVGIG (reference sequence). CDR3 size: 13 residues. The V segment lost 5 bases and the J segment 7 bases; nucleotides outside the gene matches: 7. The CDR3 sequence is CAWFRDRGGEAFF. CDR3 in DNA: TGTGCCTGGTTCCGGGACAGGGGAGGTGAAGCTTTCTTT.

The chain carries TRBV6-6 and TRBJ1-4; D call uncertain. This CDR3 spans 14 amino acids. V shed 8 bases and J shed 8 bases, with 18 bases lying between them. Germline-derived CDR1 and CDR2 are MNHNY and SVGAGI (reference sequence). The DNA for the CDR3 is TGTGCCAGCCGTCCCCTGGGTCCCGCGGAAAAACTGTTTTTT. Translated, it gives CASRPLGPAEKLFF.

V usage is TRBV30 and J usage is TRBJ1-5; D unclear. Trimming removed 5 bases from V and 0 bases from J, with 8 bases in between. Germline V gene sequence: CDR1 GTSNPN, CDR2 SVGIG (reference sequence). The CDR3 covers 13 residues. DNA for the CDR3: TGTGCCTGGGGGCTAAATAGCAATCAGCCCCAGCATTTT. Amino acid sequence: CAWGLNSNQPQHF.

The rearrangement uses TRBV6-1 and TRBJ1-4; the D gene is possibly TRBD1 (5 bases). V lost 3 bases and J 3 bases, leaving 14 bases between the germline ends. CDR3 length equals 16 residues. Germline V gives CDR1 MNHNS, CDR2 SASEGT. Here the CDR3 reads CASSDFGDRPNEKLFF. CDR3 coding DNA: TGTGCCAGCAGTGACTTTGGCGACAGACCTAATGAAAAACTGTTTTTT.

In regard to this clone: Other nucleotide sequences from this sample produce the same CDR3. J is TRBJ1-6 and V is TRBV11-2; no firm D call. Trimming removed 2 bases at V and 10 bases at J, with 6 bases between. CDR1 SGHAT and CDR2 FQNNGV come from the germline V gene. The CDR3 totals 12 residues. CDR3 sequence: CASSLLGSPLHF. CDR3 DNA sequence: TGTGCCAGCAGCTTACTAGGGTCACCCCTCCACTTT.

V is TRBV7-2 and J is TRBJ1-6; TRBD1 agrees at 7 bases. This CDR3 contains 15 residues. V lost 5 bases and J lost 4; bases outside the gene matches: 5. From germline, CDR1 is SGHTA and CDR2 FQGNSA. This CDR3 reads CASSQGTVYNSPLHF. The DNA of the CDR3 is TGTGCCAGCAGCCAAGGGACAGTATATAATTCACCCCTCCACTTT.

This clone has only one observation. The V gene is TRBV27, the J gene TRBJ1-1; 7 bases align to TRBD1. The J segment lost 5 bases and the V segment lost 4 bases, leaving 4 bases of the junction unmatched. The CDR3 spans 13 residues. Germline V gene data show CDR1 as MNHEY and CDR2 as SMNVEV (reference sequence). This CDR3 is CASSSGRGTEAFF. The CDR3 nucleotides are TGTGCCAGCAGTTCGGGCAGGGGGACTGAAGCTTTCTTT.

The chain is built from TRBV28 and TRBJ2-3; 8 positions match TRBD2. This CDR3 spans 15 amino acids. Trimming removed 5 bases from V and 0 bases from J; junction bases left unmatched: 4. Germline lookup yields CDR1 MDHEN and CDR2 SYDVKM. CDR3 sequence: CASSGAGVSTDTQYF. DNA of the CDR3: TGTGCCAGCAGTGGAGCGGGGGTTAGCACAGATACGCAGTATTTT.

This clone was detected a few times. Other nucleotide sequences in the sample specify the same CDR3. The chain carries TRBV6-5 and TRBJ1-5; D not certain. This CDR3 comprises 14 residues. Germline loops: CDR1 MNHEY, CDR2 SVGAGI. With 0 bases removed from V and 4 bases from J, the gap between germline ends came to 7 bases. CDR3 in DNA: TGTGCCAGCAGTTACTCGGGCGGGAATCAGCCCCAGCATTTT. Translation: CASSYSGGNQPQHF.

The V and J genes are TRBV5-1 and TRBJ2-2; the D is unclear. V was clipped by 7 bases and J by 3 bases, with 10 bases between them. Germline V lookup: CDR1 SGHRS, CDR2 YFSETQ. This CDR3 is 13 amino acids long. This CDR3 reads CASAPGYTGELFF. The CDR3 DNA reads TGCGCCAGCGCCCCCGGCTACACCGGGGAGCTGTTTTTT.

V and J are TRBV18 and TRBJ2-2; TRBD1 is a possible D gene (5 bases). Trimming pared 0 bases from V and 0 bases from J, leaving 8 bases between. Germline V gene data show CDR1 as KGHSH and CDR2 as LQKENI. The CDR3 runs 16 residues. The CDR3 protein is CASSPPARANTGELFF. As DNA, the CDR3 is TGTGCCAGCTCACCACCGGCCAGGGCGAACACCGGGGAGCTGTTTTTT.

The count of this clone is one. The chain joins TRBV4-3 to TRBJ2-3; 11 bases agree with TRBD2. The J segment lost 7 bases and the V segment lost 1 base, leaving 7 bases of the junction unmatched. The germline V gene encodes CDR1 LGHNA and CDR2 YSLEER. This CDR3 spans 16 amino acids. CDR3 sequence (DNA): TGCGCCAGCAGCCAAGTAACTAGCGGGAGTAGGAATACGCAGTATTTT. It codes for CASSQVTSGSRNTQYF.

The chain links TRBV5-7 to TRBJ1-6, with TRBD1 as a possible D gene (5 bases). TRBV5-7 is treated as an ORF (open reading frame) with a function not yet certain. The V end was cut by 4 bases, the J end by 4 bases, with 15 bases between. This CDR3 region has 16 residues. CDR3 region: CASSPSGGCYNSPLHF. The CDR3 coding sequence is TGTGCCAGCAGCCCTTCGGGGGGTTGTTATAATTCACCCCTCCACTTT.

This clone appeared once. This chain connects TRBV2 to TRBJ1-2, with 7 positions matching TRBD1. CDR3 length: 15 residues. The V and J ends lost 4 bases and 4 bases, in that order; junction bases with no gene match: 9. Germline CDR1 SNHLY, CDR2 FYNNEI. The CDR3 DNA is TGTGCCAGCAGTGGTGTATCAGGACAGGCCTATGGCTACACCTTC. Translation: CASSGVSGQAYGYTF.

The V gene is TRBV30, the J gene TRBJ1-5, with unresolved D. Trimming removed 0 bases from V and 6 bases from J, with 12 bases in between. CDR3 size: 14 residues. Germline CDR1 is GTSNPN and CDR2 is SVGIG (reference sequence). DNA of the CDR3: TGTGCCTGGAGTGTACCCGGGGTCGCTCAGCCCCAGCATTTT. The encoded protein is CAWSVPGVAQPQHF. The full variable domain, in which reference TRBV30 and TRBJ1-5 provide the parts outside the CDR3, is SQTIHQWPATLVQPVGSPLSLECTVEGTSNPNLYWYRQAAGRGLQLLFYSVGIGQISSEVPQNLSASRPQDRQFILSSKKLLLSDSGFYLCAWSVPGVAQPQHFGDGTRLSIL.

The chain recombines TRBV6-5 with TRBJ1-1; 7 positions agree with TRBD1. The J segment lost 6 bases and the V segment lost 6 bases, leaving 13 bases of the junction unmatched. Looked up from germline, CDR1 is MNHEY and CDR2 is SVGAGI. The CDR3 runs 15 residues. The CDR3 sequence is CASSRGQREGSEAFF. In DNA, the CDR3 is TGTGCCAGCAGCCGGGGACAGAGGGAGGGCTCTGAAGCTTTCTTT.

The chain recombines TRBV6-1 with TRBJ1-2; no definite D call. Between the trimmed V and J ends, which lost 1 base and 3 bases, there was a span of 15 bases. Germline lookup yields CDR1 MNHNS and CDR2 SASEGT. The CDR3 runs 16 residues. The CDR3 bases are TGTGCCAGCAGTGAAGACCCCGCTGAGTTGGACTATGGCTACACCTTC. It specifies CASSEDPAELDYGYTF.

The chain links TRBV30 to TRBJ2-1; weak D call: TRBD2 (5 bases). The V end was cut by 5 bases, the J end by 0 bases, with 8 bases between. CDR1 is GTSNPN and CDR2 is SVGIG in the germline V gene (reference sequence). This CDR3 has 13 residues. DNA for the CDR3: TGTGCCTGGCAAGGGAGCTCCTACAATGAGCAGTTCTTC. This sequence encodes CAWQGSSYNEQFF.

This clone was picked up one time. V usage is TRBV19 and J usage is TRBJ1-2; D is ambiguous. The CDR3 is made up of 15 amino acids. The V and J ends lost 4 bases and 4 bases respectively, with 16 bases between them. Germline-derived CDR1 and CDR2 are LNHDA and SQIVND (reference sequence). CDR3 sequence reads: CASSRIQRGLYGYTF. CDR3 nucleotide sequence: TGTGCCAGTAGTAGAATACAGCGAGGGCTCTATGGCTACACCTTC.

The chain combines TRBV6-6 with TRBJ2-1, with 13 bases identical to TRBD2. CDR1 MNHNY and CDR2 SVGAGI come from the germline V gene (reference sequence). This CDR3 region has 15 residues. The junction had 7 bases not matched to a gene; V was cut back by 5 bases and J by 9 bases. The chain's CDR3 is CASSPGLAGAPEQFF. DNA for the CDR3: TGTGCCAGCAGTCCAGGACTAGCGGGAGCCCCTGAGCAGTTCTTC.

CDR3 bases: TGTGCCAGCAGTTTAGTCCGACAAGTTGGAAACACCATATATTTT. Amino acids: CASSLVRQVGNTIYF. V and J are TRBV27 and TRBJ1-3; D gene uncertain. Germline V gene data show CDR1 as MNHEY and CDR2 as SMNVEV (reference sequence). V gave up 2 bases and J gave up 3 bases, with 11 bases separating them. The CDR3 contains 15 residues.

The J gene is TRBJ1-2, the V gene TRBV28; TRBD1 matches 10 bases. CDR1 is MDHEN, CDR2 SYDVKM, per germline. This CDR3 comprises 15 residues. V dropped 5 bases and J dropped 2; count of bases not matched to a gene: 5. The CDR3 nucleotides are TGTGCCAGCAGTGCCCCGGGACAGGGGAACTATGGCTACACCTTC. The encoded protein is CASSAPGQGNYGYTF.

This clone has only one observation. The chain links TRBV18 to TRBJ2-1; 7 nucleotides line up with TRBD1. The V and J ends lost 3 bases and 15 bases, in that order; junction bases with no gene match: 11. The CDR3 length is 13 residues. Germline lookup yields CDR1 KGHSH and CDR2 LQKENI. The CDR3 loop reads CASSPDRTGVRFF. The CDR3 coding sequence is TGTGCCAGCTCACCGGACCGAACAGGGGTGCGGTTCTTC.

The CDR3 DNA is TGCGCCAGCAGCGAACAGGGTCGGGATAATTCACCCCTCCACTTT. Translated: CASSEQGRDNSPLHF. The rearrangement uses TRBV5-1 and TRBJ1-6, with TRBD1 as a possible D gene (6 bases). The V end lost 4 bases, the J end lost 5 bases, and 13 bases lay between the germline ends. Germline V lookup: CDR1 SGHRS, CDR2 YFSETQ. CDR3 length: 15 residues.

This clone came up a few times. The chain has TRBV19 and TRBJ1-5; D not certain. The CDR3 is 13 amino acids. Trimming removed 7 bases from V and 7 bases from J, with 14 bases in between. CDR1 and CDR2 from the germline V gene are LNHDA and SQIVND (reference sequence). CDR3 nucleotides: TGTGCCAGTATGAGAGGGCCTGGACAGCCCCAGCATTTT. Its translation is CASMRGPGQPQHF.

The CDR3 bases are TGTGCCAGCAGCTTGGCCGTCTCCTCAAACGGGGAGCTGTTTTTT. It encodes CASSLAVSSNGELFF. The rearrangement links TRBV5-4 to TRBJ2-2; D gene uncertain. V lost 0 bases to trimming and J lost 7 bases, with 13 bases between them. Germline lookup yields CDR1 SGHNT and CDR2 YYREEE (reference sequence). The CDR3 length is 15 residues. Full variable domain (remainder filled in from reference TRBV5-4 and TRBJ2-2): ETGVTQSPTHLIKTRGQQVTLRCSSQSGHNTVSWYQQALGQGPQFIFQYYREEENGRGNFPPRFSGLQFPNYSSELNVNALELDDSALYLCASSLAVSSNGELFFGEGSRLTVL.

The genes are TRBV5-1 and TRBJ2-3, with 9 positions matching TRBD2. Trimming removed 4 bases from V and 1 base from J; junction bases left unmatched: 4. CDR1 and CDR2 from the germline V gene are SGHRS and YFSETQ. This CDR3 has 15 amino acids. Here the CDR3 DNA reads TGCGCCAGCAGCCGAGCGGGGGGCGGCACAGATACGCAGTATTTT. It yields the protein CASSRAGGGTDTQYF.

The chain employs TRBV23-1 and TRBJ1-5; D uncertain. TRBV23-1 is classed as an ORF, of uncertain function. V was clipped by 0 bases and J by 0 bases, with 9 bases between them. The CDR3 contains 16 residues. The CDR3 DNA reads TGCGCCAGCAGTCAATCCGGCGAATATAGCAATCAGCCCCAGCATTTT. The encoded protein is CASSQSGEYSNQPQHF.